Detailed here is one TCR beta chain. CDR1 KGHDR and CDR2 SFDVKD come from the germline V gene. The CDR3 is made up of 13 amino acids. V lost 7 bases to trimming and J lost 7 bases; unmatched junction nucleotides: 5. cDNA molecules carried unique molecular identifiers, and template switching added a universal primer site. TCRdb re-called the 5' RACE reads with MiXCR, one entry per CDR3 protein. This table holds hundreds of thousands of distinct CDR3 sequences, more than 9% found once. These data come from a study of identical twins. The same sample was also used in a study of yellow fever vaccine responses in identical twins.

V usage is TRBV24-1 and J usage is TRBJ2-1, with 8 nucleotides matching TRBD1. The sequence was obtained from a woman aged 18-29 years in good health. Input material: CD8+ T cells sorted from blood. For the CDR3, the DNA is TGTGCCACCAGCCCAGGGGGCCCGAATGAGCAGTTCTTC. Translating gives CATSPGGPNEQFF.